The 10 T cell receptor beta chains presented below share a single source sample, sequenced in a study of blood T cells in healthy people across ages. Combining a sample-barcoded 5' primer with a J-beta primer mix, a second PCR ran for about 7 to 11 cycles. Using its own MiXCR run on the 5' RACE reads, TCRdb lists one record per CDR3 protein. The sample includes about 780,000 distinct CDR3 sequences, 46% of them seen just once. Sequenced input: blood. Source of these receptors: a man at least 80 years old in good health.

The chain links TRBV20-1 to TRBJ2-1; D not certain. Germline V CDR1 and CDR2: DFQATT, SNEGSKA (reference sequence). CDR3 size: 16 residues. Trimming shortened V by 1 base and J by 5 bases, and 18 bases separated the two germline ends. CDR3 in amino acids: CSARVPGAQSNNEQFF. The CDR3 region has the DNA TGCAGTGCTAGAGTCCCAGGAGCCCAATCCAACAATGAGCAGTTCTTC.

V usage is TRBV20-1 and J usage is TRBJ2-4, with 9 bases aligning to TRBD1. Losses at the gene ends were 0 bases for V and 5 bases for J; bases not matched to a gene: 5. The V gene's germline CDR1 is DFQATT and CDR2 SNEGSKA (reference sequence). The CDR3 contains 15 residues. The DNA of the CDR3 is TGCAGTGCTAGAGACCCGGGACAGGGAGAAAACATTCAGTACTTC. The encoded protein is CSARDPGQGENIQYF.

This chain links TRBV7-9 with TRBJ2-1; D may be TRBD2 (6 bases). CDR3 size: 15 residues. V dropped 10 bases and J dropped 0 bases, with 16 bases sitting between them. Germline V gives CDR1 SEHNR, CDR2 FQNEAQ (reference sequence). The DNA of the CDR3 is TGTGCCACTACGTGGGGGGAGAGCTCCTACAATGAGCAGTTCTTC. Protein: CATTWGESSYNEQFF.

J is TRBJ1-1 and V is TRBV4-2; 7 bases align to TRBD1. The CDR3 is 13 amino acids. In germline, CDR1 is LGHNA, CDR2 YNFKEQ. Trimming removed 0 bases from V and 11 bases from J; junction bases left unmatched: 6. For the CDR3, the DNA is TGTGCCAGCAGCCAAGAGACAGGGCGGGACGCTTTCTTT. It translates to CASSQETGRDAFF.

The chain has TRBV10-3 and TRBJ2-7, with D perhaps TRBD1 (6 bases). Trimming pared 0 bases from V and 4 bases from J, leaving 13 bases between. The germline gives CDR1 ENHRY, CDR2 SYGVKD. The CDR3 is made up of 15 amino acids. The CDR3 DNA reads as TGTGCCATCAGTGAGTCTGGGGGCAGGGAGTACGAGCAGTACTTC. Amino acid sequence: CAISESGGREYEQYF.

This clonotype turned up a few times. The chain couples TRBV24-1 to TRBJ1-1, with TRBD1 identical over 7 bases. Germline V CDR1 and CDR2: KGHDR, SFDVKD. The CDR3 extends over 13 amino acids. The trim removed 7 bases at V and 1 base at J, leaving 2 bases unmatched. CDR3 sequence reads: CATSGQANTEAFF. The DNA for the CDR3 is TGTGCCACCAGCGGACAGGCGAACACTGAAGCTTTCTTT.

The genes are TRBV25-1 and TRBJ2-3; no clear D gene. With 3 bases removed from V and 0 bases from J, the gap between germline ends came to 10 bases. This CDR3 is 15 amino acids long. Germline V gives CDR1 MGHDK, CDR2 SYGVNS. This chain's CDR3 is CASSESRPSTDTQYF. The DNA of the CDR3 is TGTGCCAGCAGTGAGTCCCGCCCTAGCACAGATACGCAGTATTTT.

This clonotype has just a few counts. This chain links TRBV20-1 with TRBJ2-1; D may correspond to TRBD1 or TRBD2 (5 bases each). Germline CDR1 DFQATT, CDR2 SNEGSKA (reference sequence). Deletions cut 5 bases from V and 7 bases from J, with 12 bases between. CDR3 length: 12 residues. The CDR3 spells CSAQGAINEQFF. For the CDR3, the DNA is TGCAGTGCTCAGGGAGCCATAAATGAGCAGTTCTTC.

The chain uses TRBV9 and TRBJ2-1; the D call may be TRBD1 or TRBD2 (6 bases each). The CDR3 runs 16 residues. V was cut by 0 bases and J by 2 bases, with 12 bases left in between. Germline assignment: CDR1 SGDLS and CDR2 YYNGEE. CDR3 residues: CASSVARGPAYNEQFF. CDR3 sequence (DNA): TGTGCCAGCAGCGTAGCCCGGGGGCCAGCCTACAATGAGCAGTTCTTC. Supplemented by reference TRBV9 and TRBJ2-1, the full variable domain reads DSGVTQTPKHLITATGQRVTLRCSPRSGDLSVYWYQQSLDQGLQFLIQYYNGEERAKGNILERFSAQQFPDLHSELNLSSLELGDSALYFCASSVARGPAYNEQFFGPGTRLTVL.

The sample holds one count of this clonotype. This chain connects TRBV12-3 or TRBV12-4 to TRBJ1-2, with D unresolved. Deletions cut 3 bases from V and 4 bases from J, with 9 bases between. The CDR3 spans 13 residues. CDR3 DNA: TGTGCCAGCAGTTTCGTGGGAGGCTATGGCTACACCTTC. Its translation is CASSFVGGYGYTF.